One and the same sample provided the 26 T cell receptor beta chains below, sequenced in a study of T cell responses to AZD1222 COVID-19 vaccine. Assay used: immunoSEQ multiplex PCR; TCRdb lists only in-frame clones, some missing. The table shows around 91,000 clones, with roughly nine tenths occurring only once. The sequencing here drew on peripheral blood, taken 28 days after the second AZD1222 dose. These receptors were taken from an adult who received the AZD1222 COVID-19 vaccine.

V and J are TRBV7-8 and TRBJ2-5; D is uncertain. Germline CDR1 is SGHVS and CDR2 is FQNEAQ. This CDR3 comprises 13 residues. Between the trimmed V and J ends, which lost 1 base and 2 bases, there was a span of 5 bases. The CDR3: CASSLGQQETQYF. CDR3 bases: TGTGCCAGCAGCTTAGGCCAGCAAGAGACCCAGTACTTC.

The chain couples TRBV5-1 to TRBJ1-6, with TRBD1 identical over 8 bases. V was clipped by 4 bases and J by 10 bases; unmatched bases: 10. The length of the CDR3 is 15 residues. Germline V CDR1 and CDR2: SGHRS, YFSETQ. CDR3 DNA sequence: TGCGCCAGCAGCGGCCCCGGGACAGGAGGCTCACCCCTCCACTTT. Its protein product is CASSGPGTGGSPLHF.

The rearrangement uses TRBV2 and TRBJ1-1, with D maybe TRBD1 (5 bases). V lost 6 bases and J lost 3, with 14 bases in between. The germline CDR1 and CDR2 sequences are SNHLY and FYNNEI. The CDR3 extends over 14 amino acids. The CDR3: CASSGHLGDTEAFF. CDR3 nucleotides: TGTGCCAGCAGCGGACACCTCGGGGACACTGAAGCTTTCTTT.

V usage is TRBV7-9 and J usage is TRBJ2-7, with D uncertain. V dropped 0 bases and J dropped 0 bases, with 9 bases sitting between them. Germline-derived CDR1 and CDR2 are SEHNR and FQNEAQ (reference sequence). This CDR3 has 15 residues. The CDR3 region has the DNA TGTGCCAGCAGCTTAGCAAGGGCAAGCTCCTACGAGCAGTACTTC. Translation gives CASSLARASSYEQYF.

The chain is built from TRBV19 and TRBJ2-3; D tentatively fits TRBD1 or TRBD2 (5 bases each). This CDR3 comprises 14 residues. V lost 5 bases and J lost 4, with 13 bases in between. CDR1 and CDR2 (germline): LNHDA, SQIVND (reference sequence). CDR3 sequence reads: CASSSGTDSDTQYF. The CDR3 bases are TGTGCCAGTAGTTCCGGGACGGACTCAGATACGCAGTATTTT.

This chain links TRBV19 with TRBJ2-4, with D perhaps TRBD1 (5 bases). CDR1 and CDR2 from the germline V gene are LNHDA and SQIVND (reference sequence). V was pared by 0 bases and J by 6 bases, with 9 bases between. This CDR3 is 14 amino acids long. The CDR3 protein is CASSIEARANIQYF. As DNA, the CDR3 is TGTGCCAGTAGTATAGAGGCCAGGGCAAACATTCAGTACTTC.

The rearrangement joins TRBV28 to TRBJ1-5; D perhaps matches TRBD1 (5 bases). There are 13 residues in the CDR3. The ends were cut back, 9 bases at V and 7 bases at J, with 16 bases in the middle. Germline V gives CDR1 MDHEN, CDR2 SYDVKM. CDR3 bases: TGTGCCAGAGGAGGGGAGGGACGGCAGCCCCAGCATTTT. This sequence encodes CARGGEGRQPQHF.

This clone appeared once. The DNA of the CDR3 is TGTGCCAGTAGTATGTTGGAGCCAACTAATGAAAAACTGTTTTTT. Translated, it gives CASSMLEPTNEKLFF. The V and J genes are TRBV19 and TRBJ1-4, with no clear D. The germline CDR1 and CDR2 sequences are LNHDA and SQIVND (reference sequence). V dropped 3 bases and J dropped 0 bases, with 8 bases sitting between them. CDR3 length: 15 residues.

The gene calls are TRBV19 and TRBJ1-2, with a possible D match to TRBD1 (5 bases). The V end lost 11 bases, the J end lost 1 base, and 17 bases lay between the germline ends. The germline V gene encodes CDR1 LNHDA and CDR2 SQIVND (reference sequence). The CDR3 is made up of 14 amino acids. CDR3 loop: CAAHGTGSNYGYTF. The CDR3 DNA sequence: TGTGCCGCCCATGGGACCGGGAGTAACTATGGCTACACCTTC.

The chain employs TRBV12-3 or TRBV12-4 and TRBJ1-2; D may be TRBD1 (5 bases). The CDR3 is made up of 12 amino acids. V was clipped by 5 bases and J by 4 bases, with 8 bases between them. The CDR3 DNA sequence: TGTGCCAGCAGTGGGGACGCCTATGGCTACACCTTC. The encoded protein is CASSGDAYGYTF.

This rearrangement joins TRBV6-4 to TRBJ1-1; no definite D call. Trimming pared 4 bases from V and 2 bases from J, leaving 17 bases between. The CDR3 runs 16 residues. Germline lookup yields CDR1 MRHNA and CDR2 SNTAGT. The CDR3 is CASSGRSPILNTEAFF. CDR3 nucleotides: TGTGCCAGCAGTGGGCGATCCCCAATTCTTAACACTGAAGCTTTCTTT.

This clone was counted once. The V and J genes are TRBV5-8 and TRBJ1-5; D is unresolved. Germline-derived CDR1 and CDR2 are SGHTS and YDEGEE. V was clipped by 4 bases and J by 4 bases, with 12 bases between them. This CDR3 is built from 14 residues. For the CDR3, the DNA is TGTGCCAGCAGCCGAAGCGAAGTGAATCAGCCCCAGCATTTT. Residues: CASSRSEVNQPQHF.

The sample holds a few counts of this clone. The rearrangement links TRBV19 to TRBJ2-1; D gene unclear. The germline CDR1 and CDR2 sequences are LNHDA and SQIVND (reference sequence). The CDR3 sequence is 16 residues long. Trimming pared 0 bases from V and 3 bases from J, leaving 12 bases between. The CDR3 nucleotides read TGTGCCAGTAGTATAGATCACCTAGTCTACTACAATGAGCAGTTCTTC. It translates to CASSIDHLVYYNEQFF.

A single count supports this clone. V usage is TRBV3-1 (or the pseudogene TRBV3-2) and J usage is TRBJ2-1, with TRBD2 identical over 13 bases. Trimming removed 3 bases from V and 6 bases from J; junction bases left unmatched: 8. The germline V gene encodes CDR1 LGHDT and CDR2 YNNKEL (reference sequence). The CDR3 sequence is 17 residues long. CDR3 coding DNA: TGTGCCAGCAGCCAGACCGGGGGACTAGCGGGACGCAATGAGCAGTTCTTC. This translates into CASSQTGGLAGRNEQFF.

V usage is TRBV10-3 and J usage is TRBJ1-5, with D perhaps matching TRBD1 (5 bases). Germline lookup yields CDR1 ENHRY and CDR2 SYGVKD. The ends were cut back, 2 bases at V and 7 bases at J, with 15 bases in the middle. The CDR3 is 15 residues long. DNA for the CDR3: TGTGCCATCAGTGAGCGCGAAGGGACTAGACAGCCCCAGCATTTT. Translating gives CAISEREGTRQPQHF.

The V and J genes are TRBV4-1 and TRBJ2-1; 13 bases align to TRBD2. This CDR3 spans 16 amino acids. Germline CDR1 reads MGHRA; CDR2 reads YSYEKL. The ends lost 3 bases at V and 5 bases at J; junction bases unmatched: 4. The CDR3 DNA reads TGCGCCAGCAGCCAGCCCACTAGCGGGGGGGACAATGAGCAGTTCTTC. Translated, it gives CASSQPTSGGDNEQFF.

The V and J genes are TRBV2 and TRBJ1-4, with 7 bases that match TRBD1. CDR3 length: 14 residues. Germline lookup yields CDR1 SNHLY and CDR2 FYNNEI. With V trimmed by 6 bases and J by 6 bases, 7 bases remained unmatched. Here the CDR3 reads CASRRQGTDEKLFF. The CDR3 region has the DNA TGTGCCAGCAGACGACAGGGAACCGATGAAAAACTGTTTTTT.

The chain couples TRBV6-5 to TRBJ2-1, with 8 bases lining up with TRBD2. The V and J ends lost 4 bases and 8 bases, in that order; junction bases with no gene match: 4. The CDR3 has 13 amino acids. CDR1 is MNHEY and CDR2 is SVGAGI in the germline V gene. The CDR3 DNA reads TGTGCCAGCAGTTTGACGGGAGGGCATGAGCAGTTCTTC. It specifies CASSLTGGHEQFF.

This sequence joins TRBV28 and TRBJ1-5, with D perhaps TRBD1 (6 bases). This CDR3 is built from 14 residues. Germline CDR1 reads MDHEN; CDR2 reads SYDVKM. V shed 7 bases and J shed 4 bases, with 14 bases lying between them. This CDR3 is CASIQGGENQPQHF. In DNA form, the CDR3 reads TGTGCCAGCATCCAAGGGGGGGAGAATCAGCCCCAGCATTTT.

This clone was counted once. The genes are TRBV28 and TRBJ1-1, with D tentatively TRBD1 (6 bases). Looked up from germline, CDR1 is MDHEN and CDR2 is SYDVKM. V lost 7 bases to trimming and J lost 10 bases, with 16 bases between them. There are 12 residues in the CDR3. The CDR3, as DNA: TGTGCCAGCACCTCCGAGGGACATGCAGCTTTCTTT. This codes for CASTSEGHAAFF.

The chain recombines TRBV19 with TRBJ1-5, with unresolved D. V dropped 6 bases and J dropped 4 bases, with 10 bases sitting between them. This CDR3 has 13 residues. The germline gives CDR1 LNHDA, CDR2 SQIVND (reference sequence). The CDR3 reads CASRVGINQPQHF. For the CDR3, the DNA is TGTGCCAGTAGGGTCGGAATAAATCAGCCCCAGCATTTT.

The V and J genes are TRBV5-1 and TRBJ2-1; 7 bases match TRBD2. The CDR3 has 17 residues. CDR1 and CDR2 from the germline V gene are SGHRS and YFSETQ. The V and J ends lost 4 bases and 9 bases, in that order; junction bases with no gene match: 19. The CDR3 coding sequence is TGCGCCAGCAGCCTGGGGTCCGGCGGGAGTCTTATGAGTGAGCAGTTCTTC. Amino acids: CASSLGSGGSLMSEQFF.

Remarks on this clone: The same CDR3 is also encoded by other DNA sequences in this sample. Here the CDR3 reads CASSYSGGTYEQYF. CDR3 nucleotide sequence: TGTGCCAGCAGTTACTCAGGCGGAACCTACGAGCAGTACTTC. The genes are TRBV6-5 and TRBJ2-7; no clear D. With 0 bases removed from V and 2 bases from J, the gap between germline ends came to 8 bases. This CDR3 spans 14 amino acids. Germline assignment: CDR1 MNHEY and CDR2 SVGAGI.

V and J are TRBV19 and TRBJ1-2; perhaps TRBD1 as D (6 bases). The V gene lost 6 bases and the J gene lost 3 bases, with 8 bases spanning the gap. The CDR3 length is 12 residues. Germline CDR1 is LNHDA and CDR2 is SQIVND (reference sequence). This CDR3 is CASRRGDYGYTF. CDR3 coding DNA: TGTGCCAGTAGGAGGGGGGACTATGGCTACACCTTC.

This clone was observed once. The chain links TRBV5-1 to TRBJ2-2; 15 bases are a match to TRBD2. Losses at the gene ends were 3 bases for V and 1 base for J; bases not matched to a gene: 10. CDR3 size: 20 residues. Per the germline V gene, CDR1 is SGHRS and CDR2 is YFSETQ. In nucleotides, the CDR3 is TGCGCCAGCAGCTCCTACGGACTAGCGGGAGGGCCAGGGAACACCGGGGAGCTGTTTTTT. Translated, it gives CASSSYGLAGGPGNTGELFF.

V gene TRBV28 combines with J gene TRBJ1-5; 7 nucleotides line up with TRBD1. This CDR3 comprises 13 residues. After removal of 7 bases from V and 1 base from J, the junction contained 1 base not matched to a gene. In germline, CDR1 is MDHEN, CDR2 SYDVKM. The CDR3 DNA reads as TGTGCCAGCAACAGGGGCAGCAATCAGCCCCAGCATTTT. Amino acids: CASNRGSNQPQHF.